This TCR beta chain was sequenced for a study of CXCR3-negative and CXCR3-positive naive CD8 T cells. A remark on this clonotype: Its specificity is unknown.

Overall study results and limits: Both of the naive subsets showed about the same high diversity, but memory CD8+ cells had much less.

In preparing the TRB cDNA libraries, 5' RACE with UMI labels was used. TCRdb re-analyzed the 5' RACE reads; it lists each CDR3 protein once, without DNA. The sample's table shows 40,000 to 55,000 distinct CDR3 sequences. CDR3 size: 15 residues. CDR1 DFQATT and CDR2 SNEGSKA come from the germline V gene (reference sequence). The V call is TRBV20-1, the J call TRBJ1-1; TCRdb picks TRBD1, but there is no DNA to check that call. The TCR sequence derives from a human donor in good health. Some clones in this sample may be carry-over from other donors' samples. Sequenced input: naive CXCR3- CD8+ T cells from blood. Subset denoted: CD45RO-CCR7+CD27+CD95- naive CD8+ T cells lacking CXCR3 (TNR3-). The chain's CDR3 is CSARDFTGEIAEAFF.